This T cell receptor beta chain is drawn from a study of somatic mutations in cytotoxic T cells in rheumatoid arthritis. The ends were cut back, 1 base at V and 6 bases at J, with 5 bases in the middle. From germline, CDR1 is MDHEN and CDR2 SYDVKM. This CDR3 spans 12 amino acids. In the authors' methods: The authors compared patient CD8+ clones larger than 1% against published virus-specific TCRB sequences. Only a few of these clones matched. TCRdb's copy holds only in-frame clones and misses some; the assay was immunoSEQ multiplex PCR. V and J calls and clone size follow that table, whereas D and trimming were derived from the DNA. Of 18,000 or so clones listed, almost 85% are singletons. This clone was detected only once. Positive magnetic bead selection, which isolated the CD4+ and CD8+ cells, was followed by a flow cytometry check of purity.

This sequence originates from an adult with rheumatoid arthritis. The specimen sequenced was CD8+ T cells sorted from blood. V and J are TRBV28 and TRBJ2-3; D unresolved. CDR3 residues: CASSLFFDTQYF. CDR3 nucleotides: TGTGCCAGCAGTTTATTTTTCGATACGCAGTATTTT.